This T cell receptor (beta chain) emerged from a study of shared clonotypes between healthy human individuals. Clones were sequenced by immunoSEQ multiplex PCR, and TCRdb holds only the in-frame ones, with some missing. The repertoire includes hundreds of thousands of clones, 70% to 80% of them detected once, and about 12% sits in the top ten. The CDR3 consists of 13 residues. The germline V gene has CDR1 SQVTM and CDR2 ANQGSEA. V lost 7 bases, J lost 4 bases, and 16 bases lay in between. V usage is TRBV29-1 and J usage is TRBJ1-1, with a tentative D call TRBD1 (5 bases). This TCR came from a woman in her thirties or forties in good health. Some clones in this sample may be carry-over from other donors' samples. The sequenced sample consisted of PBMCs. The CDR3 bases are TGCAGCGGCCTCCAGGGCAGCAGCACTGAAGCTTTCTTT. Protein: CSGLQGSSTEAFF.